These T cell receptor beta chains were read from a single sample in a study. MiXCR, run by TCRdb on the 5' RACE reads, gives a single entry per CDR3 protein. The sample carries about 60,000 distinct CDR3 sequences, around 30% recorded once. Specimen: tumor-infiltrating naive CD4+ T cells sorted from the breast tumor. The origin of the receptors is a female donor with breast cancer. The CDR3 runs from the conserved cysteine through the conserved F or W. Each record gives: clone size, J gene, V gene, D gene, CDR3 protein, CDR3 DNA. D genes are given only for firm matches. Clone sizes are given selectively: once, few, many, or a class where the clone is expanded.

clone size: NA; J gene: TRBJ1-3; V gene: TRBV4-2; D gene: TRBD1; CDR3 protein: CASSQDGTGGAGSGNTIYF; CDR3 DNA: TGTGCCAGCAGCCAAGATGGGACAGGGGGTGCCGGGAGTGGAAACACCATATATTTT
clone size: few; J gene: TRBJ2-2; V gene: TRBV9; D gene: TRBD2; CDR3 protein: CASSVGSGANTGELFF; CDR3 DNA: TGTGCCAGCAGCGTTGGAAGCGGGGCGAACACCGGGGAGCTGTTTTTT
clone size: NA; J gene: TRBJ2-5; V gene: TRBV10-3; D gene: NA; CDR3 protein: CAISDVEETQYF; CDR3 DNA: TGTGCCATCAGTGATGTCGAGGAGACCCAGTACTTC
clone size: few; J gene: TRBJ2-3; V gene: TRBV7-9; D gene: TRBD2; CDR3 protein: CASSPSGDQDTQYF; CDR3 DNA: TGTGCCAGCAGCCCTAGCGGGGATCAGGATACGCAGTATTTT
clone size: few; J gene: TRBJ2-5; V gene: TRBV5-6; D gene: NA; CDR3 protein: CASSLSGRYQETQYF; CDR3 DNA: TGTGCCAGCAGCTTGAGCGGCAGATACCAAGAGACCCAGTACTTC
clone size: many; J gene: TRBJ2-5; V gene: TRBV7-6; D gene: NA; CDR3 protein: CASSLGMGRQETQYF; CDR3 DNA: TGTGCCAGCAGCTTAGGTATGGGGAGACAAGAGACCCAGTACTTC
clone size: medium-sized; J gene: TRBJ2-4; V gene: TRBV7-8; D gene: NA; CDR3 protein: CASSSSDGAKNIQYF; CDR3 DNA: TGTGCCAGCAGCTCGTCCGACGGGGCCAAAAACATTCAGTACTTC
clone size: NA; J gene: TRBJ2-3; V gene: TRBV9; D gene: NA; CDR3 protein: CASSQFGDTQYF; CDR3 DNA: TGTGCCAGCAGCCAATTCGGGGATACGCAGTATTTT
clone size: few; J gene: TRBJ1-1; V gene: TRBV6-5; D gene: NA; CDR3 protein: CASRVSGWNTEAFF; CDR3 DNA: TGTGCCAGCAGGGTTTCAGGGTGGAACACTGAAGCTTTCTTT
clone size: NA; J gene: TRBJ1-1; V gene: TRBV9; D gene: TRBD1; CDR3 protein: CASSPNTGQGLAEAFF; CDR3 DNA: TGTGCCAGCAGCCCGAATACGGGACAGGGTCTCGCTGAAGCTTTCTTT
clone size: few; J gene: TRBJ2-4; V gene: TRBV28; D gene: NA; CDR3 protein: CASSLHQGSKNIQYF; CDR3 DNA: TGTGCCAGCAGTCTGCATCAGGGGAGCAAAAACATTCAGTACTTC
clone size: NA; J gene: TRBJ2-7; V gene: TRBV29-1; D gene: NA; CDR3 protein: CSVVSEDSPYEQYF; CDR3 DNA: TGCAGCGTCGTCTCGGAGGACAGCCCCTACGAGCAGTACTTC
clone size: medium-sized; J gene: TRBJ1-6; V gene: TRBV6-1; D gene: NA; CDR3 protein: CASGPPLHF; CDR3 DNA: TGTGCCAGTGGCCCACCCCTCCACTTT
clone size: few; J gene: TRBJ1-1; V gene: TRBV10-2; D gene: NA; CDR3 protein: CASSESGGTEAFF; CDR3 DNA: TGCGCCAGCAGTGAGTCGGGGGGGACTGAAGCTTTCTTT
clone size: few; J gene: TRBJ2-2; V gene: TRBV7-6; D gene: TRBD2; CDR3 protein: CASSLVVAGEAGELFF; CDR3 DNA: TGTGCCAGCAGCTTAGTCGTAGCGGGAGAAGCCGGGGAGCTGTTTTTT
clone size: NA; J gene: TRBJ2-5; V gene: TRBV12-3/TRBV12-4; D gene: NA; CDR3 protein: CASSQHGPEGETQYF; CDR3 DNA: TGTGCCAGCAGCCAACACGGCCCGGAGGGGGAGACCCAGTACTTC
clone size: NA; J gene: TRBJ2-7; V gene: TRBV28; D gene: NA; CDR3 protein: CASVNSLSKEQYF; CDR3 DNA: TGTGCCAGCGTAAACAGTCTTTCGAAAGAGCAGTACTTC